This record covers a single TCR beta chain. The sample originates from a study of blood T cell repertoires in COVID-19. V dropped 1 base and J dropped 4; count of bases not matched to a gene: 3. CDR1 is LNHDA and CDR2 is SQIVND in the germline V gene (reference sequence). The CDR3 spans 15 residues. Produced via immunoSEQ multiplex PCR; TCRdb's table is partial and in-frame only. The sample lists about 310,000 clones, 75% to 90% occurring once. The specimen was PBMCs or T cells enriched from blood (not recorded which). The clonotype comes from a woman in her thirties or forties who had recovered from COVID-19. The J gene is TRBJ2-5, the V gene TRBV19; 10 bases are a match to TRBD1. CDR3 sequence (DNA): TGTGCCAGTAGTATAGGGGACAGGGGCCGAGAGACCCAGTACTTC. It codes for CASSIGDRGRETQYF.